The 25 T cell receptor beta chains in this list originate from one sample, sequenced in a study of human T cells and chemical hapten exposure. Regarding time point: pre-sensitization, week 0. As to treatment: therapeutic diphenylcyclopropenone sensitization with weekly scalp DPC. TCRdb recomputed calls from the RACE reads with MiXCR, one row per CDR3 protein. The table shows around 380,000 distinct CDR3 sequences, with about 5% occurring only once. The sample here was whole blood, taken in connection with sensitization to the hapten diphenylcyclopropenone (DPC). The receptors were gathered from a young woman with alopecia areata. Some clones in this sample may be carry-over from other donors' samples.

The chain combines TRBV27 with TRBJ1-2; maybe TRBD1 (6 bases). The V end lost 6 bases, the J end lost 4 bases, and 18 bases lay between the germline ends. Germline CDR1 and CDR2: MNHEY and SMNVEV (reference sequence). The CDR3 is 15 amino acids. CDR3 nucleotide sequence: TGTGCCAGCAGACCTGGACAGTTGATTTCCTATGGCTACACCTTC. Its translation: CASRPGQLISYGYTF.

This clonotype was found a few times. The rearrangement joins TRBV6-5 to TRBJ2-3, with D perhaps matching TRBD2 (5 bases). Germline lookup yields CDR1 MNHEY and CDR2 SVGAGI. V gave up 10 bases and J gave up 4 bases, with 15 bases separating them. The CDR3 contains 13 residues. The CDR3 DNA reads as TGTGCCACCAGAAGAGGGCTTCCAGATACGCAGTATTTT. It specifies CATRRGLPDTQYF.

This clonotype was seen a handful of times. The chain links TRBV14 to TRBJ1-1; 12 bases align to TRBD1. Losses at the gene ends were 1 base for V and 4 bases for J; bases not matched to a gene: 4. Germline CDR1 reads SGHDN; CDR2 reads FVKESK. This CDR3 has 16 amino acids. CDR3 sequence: CASSQGDRGRGTEAFF. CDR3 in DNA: TGTGCCAGCAGCCAAGGGGACAGGGGGCGAGGCACTGAAGCTTTCTTT.

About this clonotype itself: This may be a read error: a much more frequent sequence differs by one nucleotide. CDR3 amino acids: CASSPESSTEAFF. CDR3 DNA sequence: TGTGCCAGCAGTCCCGAATCTTCCACTGAAGCTTTCTTT. The chain employs TRBV7-6 and TRBJ1-1; D gene uncertain. V lost 6 bases, J lost 4 bases, and 12 bases lay in between. Germline V gene sequence: CDR1 SGHVS, CDR2 FNYEAQ. The CDR3 consists of 13 residues.

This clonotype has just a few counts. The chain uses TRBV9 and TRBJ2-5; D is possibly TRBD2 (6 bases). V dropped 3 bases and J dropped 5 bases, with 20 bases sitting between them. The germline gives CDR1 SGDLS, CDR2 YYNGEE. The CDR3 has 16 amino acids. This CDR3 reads CASSGKTSVGVETQYF. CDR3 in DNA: TGTGCCAGCAGCGGAAAGACTAGTGTTGGGGTCGAGACCCAGTACTTC.

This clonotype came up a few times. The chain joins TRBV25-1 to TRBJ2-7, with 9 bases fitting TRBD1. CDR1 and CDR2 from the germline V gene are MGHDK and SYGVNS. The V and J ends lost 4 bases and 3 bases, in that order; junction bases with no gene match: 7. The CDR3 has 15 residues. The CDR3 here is CASSVQGAINYEQYF. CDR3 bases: TGTGCCAGCAGTGTACAGGGGGCAATTAACTACGAGCAGTACTTC.

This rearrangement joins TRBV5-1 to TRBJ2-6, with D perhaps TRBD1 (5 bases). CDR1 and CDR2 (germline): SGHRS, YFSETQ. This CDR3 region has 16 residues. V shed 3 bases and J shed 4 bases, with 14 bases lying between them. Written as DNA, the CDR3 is TGCGCCAGCAGCTGGGGCTTACCTCGAGGGGCCAACGTCCTGACTTTC. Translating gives CASSWGLPRGANVLTF.

The CDR3 protein is CASSSRLLGQFF. DNA for the CDR3: TGTGCCAGCAGCTCCCGCCTTTTGGGGCAGTTCTTC. This chain connects TRBV11-2 to TRBJ2-1, with no clear D. Germline V gene data show CDR1 as SGHAT and CDR2 as FQNNGV. V lost 4 bases, J lost 12 bases, and 13 bases lay in between. CDR3 size: 12 residues.

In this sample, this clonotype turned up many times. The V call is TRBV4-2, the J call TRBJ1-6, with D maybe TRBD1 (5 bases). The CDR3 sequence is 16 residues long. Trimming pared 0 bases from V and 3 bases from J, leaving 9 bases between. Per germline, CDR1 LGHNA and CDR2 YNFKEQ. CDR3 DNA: TGTGCCAGCAGCCAAGATCGGCAGGGCTATAATTCACCCCTCCACTTT. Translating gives CASSQDRQGYNSPLHF.

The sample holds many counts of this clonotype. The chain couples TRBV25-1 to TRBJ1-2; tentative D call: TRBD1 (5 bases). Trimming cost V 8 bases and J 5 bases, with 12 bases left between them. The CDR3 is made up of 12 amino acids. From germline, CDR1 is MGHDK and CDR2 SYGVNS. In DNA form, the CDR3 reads TGTGCCAGCTACGACAGCCTTTATGGCTACACCTTC. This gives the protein CASYDSLYGYTF.

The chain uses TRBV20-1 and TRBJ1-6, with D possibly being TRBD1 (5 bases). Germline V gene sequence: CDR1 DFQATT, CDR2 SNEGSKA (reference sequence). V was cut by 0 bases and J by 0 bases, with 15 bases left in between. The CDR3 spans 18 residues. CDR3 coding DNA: TGCAGTGCTAGAGATCCGAAGGGGCCAAGCTCCTATAATTCACCCCTCCACTTT. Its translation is CSARDPKGPSSYNSPLHF.

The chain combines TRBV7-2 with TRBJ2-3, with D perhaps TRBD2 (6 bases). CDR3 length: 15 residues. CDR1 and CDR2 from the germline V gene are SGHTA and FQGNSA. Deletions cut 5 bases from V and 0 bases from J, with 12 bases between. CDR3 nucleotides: TGTGCCAGCAGCCTTTATGGGGGGAGCACAGATACGCAGTATTTT. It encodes CASSLYGGSTDTQYF. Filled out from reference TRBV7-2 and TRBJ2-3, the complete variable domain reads GAGVSQSPSNKVTEKGKDVELRCDPISGHTALYWYRQSLGQGLEFLIYFQGNSAPDKSGLPSDRFSAERTGGSVSTLTIQRTQQEDSAVYLCASSLYGGSTDTQYFGPGTRLTVL.

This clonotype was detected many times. CDR3 region: CASSLYHSGGSYNEQFF. The CDR3 bases are TGTGCCAGCAGCCTATACCATAGCGGGGGCTCCTACAATGAGCAGTTCTTC. The chain has TRBV6-4 and TRBJ2-1, with 9 bases identical to TRBD2. Germline CDR1 MRHNA, CDR2 SNTAGT. The V gene end was trimmed by 6 bases and the J gene end by 0 bases; junction bases not matched to a gene: 9. This CDR3 region has 17 residues.

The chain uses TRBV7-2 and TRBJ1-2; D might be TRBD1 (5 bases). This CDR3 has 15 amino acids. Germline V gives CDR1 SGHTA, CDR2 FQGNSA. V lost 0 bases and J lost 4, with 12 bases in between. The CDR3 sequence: CASSLASAGTYGYTF. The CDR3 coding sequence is TGTGCCAGCAGCTTAGCTTCGGCCGGGACCTATGGCTACACCTTC.

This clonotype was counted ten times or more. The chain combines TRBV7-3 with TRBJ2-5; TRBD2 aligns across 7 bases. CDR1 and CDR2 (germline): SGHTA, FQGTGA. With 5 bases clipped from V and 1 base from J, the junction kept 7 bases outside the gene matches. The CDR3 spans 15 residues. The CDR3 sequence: CASSPTAGSQETQYF. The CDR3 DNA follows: TGTGCCAGCAGCCCAACAGCGGGAAGCCAAGAGACCCAGTACTTC.

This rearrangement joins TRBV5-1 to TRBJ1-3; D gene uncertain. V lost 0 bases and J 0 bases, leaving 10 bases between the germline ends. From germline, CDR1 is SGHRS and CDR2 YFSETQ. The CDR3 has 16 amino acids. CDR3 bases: TGCGCCAGCAGCTTGGTTGGCGGCGACTCTGGAAACACCATATATTTT. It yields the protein CASSLVGGDSGNTIYF.

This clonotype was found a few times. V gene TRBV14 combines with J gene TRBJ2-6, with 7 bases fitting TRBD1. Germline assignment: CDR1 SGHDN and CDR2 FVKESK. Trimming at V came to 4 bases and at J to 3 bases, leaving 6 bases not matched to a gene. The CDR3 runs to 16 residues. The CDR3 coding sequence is TGTGCCAGCAGCCTAACAGGGGCATATGGGGCCAACGTCCTGACTTTC. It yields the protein CASSLTGAYGANVLTF.

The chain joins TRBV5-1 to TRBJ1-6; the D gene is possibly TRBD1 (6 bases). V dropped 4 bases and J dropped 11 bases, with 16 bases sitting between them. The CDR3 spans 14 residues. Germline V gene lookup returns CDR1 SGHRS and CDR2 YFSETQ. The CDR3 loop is CASSPEGGGTPLHF. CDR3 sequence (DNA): TGCGCCAGCAGCCCGGAGGGGGGCGGAACACCCCTCCACTTT.

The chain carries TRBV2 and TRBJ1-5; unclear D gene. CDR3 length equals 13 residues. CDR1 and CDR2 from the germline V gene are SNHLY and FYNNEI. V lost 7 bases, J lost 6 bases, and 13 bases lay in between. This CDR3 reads CASTRGSSQPQHF. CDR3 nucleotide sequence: TGTGCCAGCACGAGAGGTTCCAGTCAGCCCCAGCATTTT.

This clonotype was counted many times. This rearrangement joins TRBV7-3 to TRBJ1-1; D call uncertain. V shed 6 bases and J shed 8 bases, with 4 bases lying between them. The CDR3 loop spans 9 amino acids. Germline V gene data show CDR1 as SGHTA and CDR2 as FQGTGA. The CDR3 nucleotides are TGTGCCAGCAGAGGAGAAGCTTTCTTT. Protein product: CASRGEAFF.

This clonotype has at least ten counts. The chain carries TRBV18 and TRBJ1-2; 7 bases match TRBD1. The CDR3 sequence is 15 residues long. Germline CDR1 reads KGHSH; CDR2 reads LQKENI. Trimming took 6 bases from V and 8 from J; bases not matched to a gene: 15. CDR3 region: CASSSDREDFQGYTF. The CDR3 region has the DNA TGTGCCAGCTCTTCAGACAGGGAGGACTTTCAAGGCTACACCTTC. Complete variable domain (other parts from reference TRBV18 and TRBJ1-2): NAGVMQNPRHLVRRRGQEARLRCSPMKGHSHVYWYRQLPEEGLKFMVYLQKENIIDESGMPKERFSAEFPKEGPSILRIQQVVRGDSAAYFCASSSDREDFQGYTFGSGTRLTVV.

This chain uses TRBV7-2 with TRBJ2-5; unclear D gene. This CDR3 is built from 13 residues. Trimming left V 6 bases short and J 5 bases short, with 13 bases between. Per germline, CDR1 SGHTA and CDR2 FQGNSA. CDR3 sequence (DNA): TGTGCCAGCAGTTCAAGTATGTCCGAGACCCAGTACTTC. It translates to CASSSSMSETQYF.

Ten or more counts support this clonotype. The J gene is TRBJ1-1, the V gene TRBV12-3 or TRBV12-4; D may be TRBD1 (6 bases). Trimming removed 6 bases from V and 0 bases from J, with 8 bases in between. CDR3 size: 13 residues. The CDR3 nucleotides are TGTGCCAGCAGAAGGACAGTGAACACTGAAGCTTTCTTT. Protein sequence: CASRRTVNTEAFF.

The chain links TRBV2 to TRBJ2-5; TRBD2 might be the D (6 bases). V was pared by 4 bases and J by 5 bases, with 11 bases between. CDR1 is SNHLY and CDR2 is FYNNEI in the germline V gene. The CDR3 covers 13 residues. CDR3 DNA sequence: TGTGCCAGCAGTGGGGACGGAGGGGAGACCCAGTACTTC. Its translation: CASSGDGGETQYF.

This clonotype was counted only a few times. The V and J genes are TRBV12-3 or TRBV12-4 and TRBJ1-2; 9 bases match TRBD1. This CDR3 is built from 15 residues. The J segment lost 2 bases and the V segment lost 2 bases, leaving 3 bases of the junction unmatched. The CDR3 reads CASSLRDRENYGYTF. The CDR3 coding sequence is TGTGCCAGCAGTTTAAGGGACAGGGAGAACTATGGCTACACCTTC.